The present TCR beta chain was sequenced within a study of neurological immune-mediated disorders. Overall study results and limits: None of the CDR3 amino acid sequences of expanded clones recurred across subjects, suggesting private repertoires in all groups.

This clonotype was picked up many times. What it recognizes is unknown. Healthy controls comprised blood bank volunteers in Maryland, USA. The starting material, 2 million PBMCs stored at -80 C, gave rise to the unsorted libraries. The cDNA was generated by 5'RACE with 10-nucleotide random UMIs. In TCRdb, the 5' RACE reads were re-called with MiXCR into one record per CDR3 protein. The sample shows 72,000 or so distinct CDR3 sequences, roughly 18% of them seen only once. V lost 5 bases, J lost 11 bases, and 17 bases stayed unmatched. CDR1 is DFQATT and CDR2 is SNEGSKA in the germline V gene (reference sequence). There are 16 residues in the CDR3.

The clonotype was recovered from a woman aged 40 to 55 in good health. The V and J genes are TRBV20-1 and TRBJ2-2, with 10 bases identical to TRBD1. The sample comprised PBMCs. CDR3 bases: TGCAGTGCTCCAAAGGGGACAGGGGCCGCTAAGGTAGAGCTGTTTTTT. It codes for CSAPKGTGAAKVELFF.